This T cell receptor beta chain is from a study of graft-versus-host responses after intestinal transplantation. With regard to this clone: Its antigen is not known.

Germline-derived CDR1 and CDR2 are MNHEY and SMNVEV (reference sequence). This CDR3 has 16 residues. Trimming took 6 bases from V and 8 from J; bases not matched to a gene: 14. Clones were sequenced by immunoSEQ multiplex PCR, and TCRdb holds only the in-frame ones, with some missing. The sample has under 75,000 clones, about 90% seen once. The chain has TRBV27 and TRBJ2-1, with 9 bases lining up with TRBD2. The sample in question was unstimulated CD8+ T cells sorted from spleen or lymph node cells, obtained before transplant. This TCR came from a human donor who was the organ donor for an intestinal transplant. Here the CDR3 DNA reads TGTGCCAGCAGCCCCTGGGCGGGGGGGCCCTTGGATGAGCAGTTCTTC. This encodes CASSPWAGGPLDEQFF.